Below are 10 T cell receptor beta chains sequenced from a single sample in a study of T-cell memory formation after mild COVID-19. TCRdb re-called the 5' RACE reads through MiXCR, storing one row per CDR3 protein. The sample includes a few hundred thousand distinct CDR3 sequences, 15% to 20% of them seen just once. The sequencing sample was made of PBMCs or a T cell subset sorted from them (not recorded which). The source is a young man who had mild COVID-19 (a few samples of this study predate the infection). Cell type and time point are not known.

The rearrangement uses TRBV12-3 or TRBV12-4 and TRBJ2-3; a possible D gene is TRBD2 (6 bases). CDR3 length equals 14 residues. V lost 1 base and J 4 bases, leaving 9 bases between the germline ends. CDR3 coding DNA: TGTGCCAGCAGTTTAGTCGGGGAGGCAGATACGCAGTATTTT. Its protein is CASSLVGEADTQYF.

This clonotype was counted ten times or more. The genes are TRBV4-3 and TRBJ1-2; D might be TRBD1 (6 bases). Germline CDR1 LGHNA, CDR2 YSLEER. This CDR3 is 15 amino acids long. V gave up 7 bases and J gave up 4 bases, with 19 bases separating them. The CDR3 bases are TGCGCCAGCACCCGGCAGGCAGGGGACTCCTATGGCTACACCTTC. Residues: CASTRQAGDSYGYTF.

The genes are TRBV20-1 and TRBJ2-3; 12 bases are a match to TRBD2. Per the germline V gene, CDR1 is DFQATT and CDR2 is SNEGSKA (reference sequence). The CDR3 is 17 amino acids. The junction had 14 bases not matched to a gene; V was cut back by 6 bases and J by 4 bases. CDR3 loop: CSAEVPLAGGPADTQYF. CDR3 in DNA: TGCAGTGCCGAAGTACCCCTAGCGGGGGGGCCCGCAGATACGCAGTATTTT.

This chain connects TRBV10-3 to TRBJ1-1; the D gene is possibly TRBD1 (5 bases). Germline values: CDR1 ENHRY, CDR2 SYGVKD. V lost 0 bases and J lost 4, with 12 bases in between. The CDR3 length is 15 residues. Written as DNA, the CDR3 is TGTGCCATCAGTGAGTCAGGGGCAAGGGGCACTGAAGCTTTCTTT. Translation: CAISESGARGTEAFF.

V and J are TRBV25-1 and TRBJ2-2, with 10 bases identical to TRBD1. V shed 2 bases and J 3 bases; nucleotides not matched to a gene: 0. The germline V gene has CDR1 MGHDK and CDR2 SYGVNS. There are 15 residues in the CDR3. The CDR3 region is CASSEGTGDTGELFF. In DNA, the CDR3 is TGTGCCAGCAGTGAAGGGACAGGGGACACCGGGGAGCTGTTTTTT.

The chain uses TRBV10-3 and TRBJ2-3; 7 bases are shared with TRBD1. The CDR3 extends over 15 amino acids. Germline V gives CDR1 ENHRY, CDR2 SYGVKD. Losses at the gene ends were 4 bases for V and 0 bases for J; bases not matched to a gene: 4. DNA of the CDR3: TGTGCCATCAGTGGGGTGGACAGGAGCACAGATACGCAGTATTTT. Its translation: CAISGVDRSTDTQYF.

The chain links TRBV7-9 to TRBJ2-7; 7 nucleotides align to TRBD1. The CDR3 totals 14 residues. Germline loops: CDR1 SEHNR, CDR2 FQNEAQ (reference sequence). Trimming took 4 bases from V and 5 from J; bases not matched to a gene: 8. The CDR3, as DNA: TGTGCCAGCAGCTCTGTAGGGGGCCGGAACGAGCAGTACGTC. Protein: CASSSVGGRNEQYV.

This clonotype occurred a few times. This chain links TRBV12-3 or TRBV12-4 with TRBJ2-1; 7 positions match TRBD1. The CDR3 runs to 15 residues. The junction had 13 bases not matched to a gene; V was cut back by 6 bases and J by 8 bases. The CDR3 bases are TGTGCCAGCAGCTTGGGACAGACATTTCCTTATGAGCAGTTCTTC. This gives the protein CASSLGQTFPYEQFF.

This clonotype has a handful of counts. This chain uses TRBV6-5 with TRBJ1-4; D remains ambiguous. V was pared by 0 bases and J by 3 bases, with 11 bases between. The CDR3 has 16 amino acids. In germline, CDR1 is MNHEY, CDR2 SVGAGI. CDR3 amino acids: CASSYSGYLPNEKLFF. The CDR3, as DNA: TGTGCCAGCAGTTACTCGGGGTACCTGCCTAATGAAAAACTGTTTTTT.

In its sample, this clonotype was seen a few times. This rearrangement joins TRBV2 to TRBJ2-1; maybe TRBD1 (5 bases). Germline V gene lookup returns CDR1 SNHLY and CDR2 FYNNEI. V lost 8 bases and J lost 6, with 23 bases in between. This CDR3 comprises 16 residues. CDR3 protein: CASGGIQGLLVNEQFF. The CDR3 DNA follows: TGTGCCAGCGGCGGCATCCAGGGTCTTCTGGTCAATGAGCAGTTCTTC.